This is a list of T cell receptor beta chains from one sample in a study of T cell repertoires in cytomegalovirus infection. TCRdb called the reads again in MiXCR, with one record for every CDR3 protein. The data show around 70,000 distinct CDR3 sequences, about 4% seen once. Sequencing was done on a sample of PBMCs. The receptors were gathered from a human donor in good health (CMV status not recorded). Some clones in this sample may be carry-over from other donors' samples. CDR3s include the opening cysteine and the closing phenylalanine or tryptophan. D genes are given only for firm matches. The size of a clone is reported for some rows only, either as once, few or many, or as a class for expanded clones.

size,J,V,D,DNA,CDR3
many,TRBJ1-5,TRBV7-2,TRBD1,TGTGCCAGCAGCTCACGGACAGGGTCGTTGGGCAATCAGCCCCAGCATTTT,CASSSRTGSLGNQPQHF
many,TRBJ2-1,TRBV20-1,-,TGCAGTGCTAGGGAGAGGTCGGGGGCCCACATGCGTTTC,CSARERSGAHMRF
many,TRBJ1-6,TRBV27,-,TGTGCCAGCAGACGACAGGCCCTTAAGTCACCCCTCCACTTT,CASRRQALKSPLHF
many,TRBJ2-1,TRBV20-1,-,TGCAGTGCCCCGCGGGTTACGTACAATGAGCAGTTCTTC,CSAPRVTYNEQFF
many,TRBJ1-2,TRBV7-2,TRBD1,TGTGCCAGCAGCCCAACAGGGGGCTTGGGCTACACCTTC,CASSPTGGLGYTF
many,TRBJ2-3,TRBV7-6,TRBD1,TGTGCTAGCAGCAGGGGGCAGTCAGATACGCAGTATTTT,CASSRGQSDTQYF
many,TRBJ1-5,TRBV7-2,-,TGTGCCAGCAGTGCCTATAGCAATCAGCCCCAGCATTTT,CASSAYSNQPQHF
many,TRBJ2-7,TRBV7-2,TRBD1,TGTGCCAGCTCCCCAGGACAGGGGCGCAGCGAGCAGTACTTC,CASSPGQGRSEQYF
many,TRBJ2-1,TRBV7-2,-,TGTGCCAGCAGCTATGGGGGGAGTGGAGTGGGAAATGAGCAGTTCTTC,CASSYGGSGVGNEQFF
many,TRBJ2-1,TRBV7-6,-,TGTGCCAGCAGCTCAGGGGCTAAGGGCGTGAGGAGCAACAATGAGCAGTTCTTC,CASSSGAKGVRSNNEQFF
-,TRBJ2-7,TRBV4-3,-,TGCGCCAGCAGCCAAGGGTACCAGCATGACGAGCAGTACTTC,CASSQGYQHDEQYF
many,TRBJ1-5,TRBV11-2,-,TGTGCCAGCAGCTGGGATAGCAATCAGCCCCAGCATTTT,CASSWDSNQPQHF
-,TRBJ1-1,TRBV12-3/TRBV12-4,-,TGTGCCAGCAGTTTGGGGGGCCAGGTGAACACTGAAGCTTTCTTT,CASSLGGQVNTEAFF
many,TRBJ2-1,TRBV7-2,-,TGTGCCAGCAGCCCCCAATCCCGGACAAGTGGTGAGCAGTTCTTC,CASSPQSRTSGEQFF
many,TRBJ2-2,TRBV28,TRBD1,TGTGCCAGCAGCGCCGACAGGGCACCCGGGGAGCTGTTTTTT,CASSADRAPGELFF
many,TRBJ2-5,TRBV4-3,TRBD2,TGCGCCAGCAGCCAAGGAAATAGCGGGGGAGAGACCCAGTACTTC,CASSQGNSGGETQYF
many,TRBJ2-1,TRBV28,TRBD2,TGTGCCAGCAGTTTGGGGGGGGAACGTAATGAGCAGTTCTTC,CASSLGGERNEQFF
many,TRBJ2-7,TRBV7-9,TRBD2,TGTGCCAGCAGCCTTAGCGGGAATAACTACGAGCAGTACTTC,CASSLSGNNYEQYF
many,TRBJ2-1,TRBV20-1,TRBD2,TGCAGTGTTGGGACTAGCGGGAGGTCTGAGCAGTTCTTC,CSVGTSGRSEQFF
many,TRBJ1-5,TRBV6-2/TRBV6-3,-,TGTGCCACCGCTCGAGACAACAATCAGCCCCAGCATTTT,CATARDNNQPQHF
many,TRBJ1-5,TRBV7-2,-,TGTGCCAGCAGCCTAAAGACTTATAGCAATCAGCCCCAGCATTTT,CASSLKTYSNQPQHF
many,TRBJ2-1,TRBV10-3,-,TGTGCCATCAGTAGGGACACGGAAGGGGAGCAGTTCTTC,CAISRDTEGEQFF
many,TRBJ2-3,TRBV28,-,TGTGCCAGCAGTTTCCTCGGAGGGAGGCGCACAGATACGCAGTATTTT,CASSFLGGRRTDTQYF
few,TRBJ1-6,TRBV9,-,TGTGCCAGCAGCGTAACCCAGATGAATTCACCCCTCCACTTT,CASSVTQMNSPLHF
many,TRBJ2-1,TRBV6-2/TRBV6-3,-,TGTGCCAGCAGGGGGAATGAGCAGTTCTTC,CASRGNEQFF